This TCR beta chain stems from a study of identical twins. Study-wide results and limits: Twin pairs' shared out-of-frame alpha sequences were enriched in low generation probability.

The authors used template switching to add a universal primer site and gave cDNA unique molecular identifiers. TCRdb itself ran the 5' RACE reads through MiXCR, one entry per CDR3 protein. Found here are 350,000 to 450,000 distinct CDR3 sequences, around 18% of them singletons; the top ten hold 12%. There are many counts of this clonotype. Its antigen is not identified. The sequenced sample consisted of naive T cells sorted from blood. This TCR came from a man between 50 and 59 years old in good health.

CDR3 coding DNA: TGCGCCAGCAGCCAAGGACCAGCGGGAGGGCCGAGTCAAAGGCAGTATTTT. It codes for CASSQGPAGGPSQRQYF. The chain joins TRBV4-3 to TRBJ2-3, with 10 bases matching TRBD2. V shed 1 base and J 11 bases; nucleotides not matched to a gene: 15. Looked up from germline, CDR1 is LGHNA and CDR2 is YSLEER. The CDR3 sequence is 17 residues long.